The rows below give T cell receptor beta chains drawn from one sample of a study of blood T cell repertoires in COVID-19. The protocol was immunoSEQ multiplex PCR, while the TCRdb copy is restricted to in-frame clones and leaves out a portion. Among about 260,000 clones listed, roughly 85% were seen once. The source material was peripheral blood. The receptors stem from a human donor in a cohort sampled during active COVID-19. Both conserved end residues are part of each CDR3. Each record gives: V gene, clone size, D gene, J gene, CDR3 protein, CDR3 DNA. D genes are given only for firm matches. For some rows the clone size is stated as once, few or many, or as a class when expanded; others skip it.

>TRBV14|-|TRBD2|TRBJ2-6
CASSRQSGRSGANVLTF
TGTGCCAGCAGTCGACAAAGCGGGAGGTCTGGGGCCAACGTCCTGACTTTC
>TRBV7-2|few|TRBD2|TRBJ2-7
CASSFGGSSYEQYF
TGTGCCAGCAGCTTTGGCGGGAGCTCCTACGAGCAGTACTTC
>TRBV11-2|-|TRBD2|TRBJ2-3
CASSVGLAADTQYF
TGTGCCAGCAGCGTCGGACTAGCGGCAGATACGCAGTATTTT
>TRBV4-3|-|-|TRBJ1-4
CASSRASATNEKLFF
TGCGCCAGCAGCCGGGCGTCTGCAACTAATGAAAAACTGTTTTTT
>TRBV5-4|-|TRBD2|TRBJ2-3
CASSLAGLAGRDTQYF
TGTGCCAGCAGCTTGGCCGGTCTAGCGGGTCGAGATACGCAGTATTTT
>TRBV27|-|-|TRBJ2-1
CASSLKLQALASFHEQFF
TGTGCCAGCAGTTTAAAACTCCAGGCCCTAGCTAGTTTCCATGAGCAGTTCTTC
>TRBV5-8|-|-|TRBJ1-1
CASSSDRENEAFF
TGTGCCAGCAGCTCGGACAGAGAGAATGAAGCTTTCTTT
>TRBV11-1|-|TRBD1|TRBJ2-2
CASSFGTAGELFF
TGTGCCAGCAGCTTCGGGACAGCCGGGGAGCTGTTTTTT
>TRBV27|-|-|TRBJ2-3
CASSFYARRGRDTQYF
TGTGCCAGCAGTTTCTACGCTCGCCGTGGGAGGGATACGCAGTATTTT
>TRBV6-1|-|TRBD1|TRBJ1-5
CASREGQGDQPQHF
TGTGCCAGCAGGGAAGGACAGGGGGATCAGCCCCAGCATTTT
>TRBV5-4|few|-|TRBJ1-1
CASSSQGRNTEAFF
TGTGCCAGCAGCTCCCAGGGTAGGAACACTGAAGCTTTCTTT
>TRBV9|-|-|TRBJ2-2
CASSESGRAGELFF
TGTGCCAGCAGCGAAAGCGGACGGGCCGGGGAGCTGTTTTTT
>TRBV18|-|TRBD2|TRBJ2-1
CASSPGTGFPSGRINNEQFF
TGTGCCAGCTCACCAGGGACAGGCTTTCCTAGCGGGAGGATCAACAATGAGCAGTTCTTC
>TRBV20-1|-|TRBD2|TRBJ2-1
CSASNPLAGGYEQFF
TGCAGTGCTAGTAATCCCCTAGCGGGAGGCTATGAGCAGTTCTTC
>TRBV3-1/TRBV3-2|-|TRBD2|TRBJ2-7
CASSQSSGSYEQYF
TGTGCCAGCAGCCAATCAAGCGGGAGCTACGAGCAGTACTTC
>TRBV11-3|-|-|TRBJ1-3
CASSSTGDTIYF
TGTGCCAGCAGCTCCACCGGGGACACCATATATTTT
>TRBV3-1/TRBV3-2|-|-|TRBJ1-1
CASSQALAPGGTEAFF
TGTGCCAGCAGCCAAGCATTGGCTCCCGGGGGCACTGAAGCTTTCTTT
>TRBV18|-|TRBD1|TRBJ2-6
CASSRQGSSGANVLTF
TGTGCCAGCTCACGACAGGGAAGTTCCGGGGCCAACGTCCTGACTTTC
>TRBV5-1|-|TRBD2|TRBJ2-3
CASSLRTSGSTDTQYF
TGCGCCAGCAGCTTAAGGACTAGCGGGAGCACAGATACGCAGTATTTT
>TRBV7-3|-|-|TRBJ2-4
CASSQTGLKNIQYF
TGTGCCAGCAGCCAAACAGGGCTTAAAAACATTCAGTACTTC
>TRBV28|once|-|TRBJ1-2
CASTPGNYGYTF
TGTGCCAGCACCCCGGGTAACTATGGCTACACCTTC
>TRBV13|-|TRBD2|TRBJ2-1
CASSIAGNEQFF
TGTGCCAGCAGCATAGCGGGCAATGAGCAGTTCTTC
>TRBV4-2|-|TRBD2|TRBJ2-2
CASSPRTSGLSGELFF
TGTGCCAGCAGCCCTCGGACTAGCGGGCTTTCCGGGGAGCTGTTTTTT
>TRBV30|few|TRBD2|TRBJ2-1
CAASGSSYNEQFF
TGTGCTGCTAGCGGCAGCTCCTACAATGAGCAGTTCTTC
>TRBV15|-|-|TRBJ2-3
CATSRGTRTDTQYF
TGTGCCACCAGCAGAGGGACACGCACAGATACGCAGTATTTT
>TRBV28|once|-|TRBJ1-3
CASQRDFVAGNTIYF
TGTGCCAGTCAGCGGGACTTTGTAGCTGGAAACACCATATATTTT
>TRBV28|-|-|TRBJ2-7
CASSLKLKQYF
TGTGCCAGCAGTTTGAAGCTGAAGCAGTACTTC
>TRBV5-4|-|TRBD1|TRBJ2-7
CASSGDRGREQYF
TGTGCCAGCAGCGGAGACAGGGGTCGGGAGCAGTACTTC
>TRBV6-6|-|-|TRBJ1-2
CASSLHSGGYTF
TGTGCCAGCAGTCTCCATTCCGGTGGCTACACCTTC
>TRBV4-2|-|-|TRBJ2-7
CASSQGPVYEQYF
TGTGCCAGCAGCCAAGGTCCGGTTTACGAGCAGTACTTC
>TRBV28|-|TRBD1|TRBJ1-1
CASSLSWGQGAEAFF
TGTGCCAGCAGTTTATCCTGGGGACAGGGCGCTGAAGCTTTCTTT
>TRBV25-1|-|-|TRBJ1-1
CASSFGNTEAFF
TGTGCCAGCAGTTTCGGGAACACTGAAGCTTTCTTT
>TRBV7-2|-|TRBD2|TRBJ2-7
CASSLVLAGGVYF
TGTGCCAGCAGCTTAGTGCTAGCGGGGGGGGTGTACTTC
>TRBV19|-|TRBD1|TRBJ2-2
CASSSGTGIFPGELFF
TGTGCCAGTAGTTCCGGGACAGGGATTTTCCCCGGGGAGCTGTTTTTT
>TRBV6-4|-|TRBD2|TRBJ2-7
CASSESGLAGDKQYF
TGTGCCAGCAGTGAATCGGGACTAGCGGGCGACAAGCAGTACTTC
>TRBV5-5|few|-|TRBJ2-3
CASSLAGHSTDTQYF
TGTGCCAGCAGCTTGGCCGGACACAGCACAGATACGCAGTATTTT
>TRBV5-1|-|TRBD2|TRBJ2-5
CASREQGLAGGPLETQYF
TGCGCCAGCCGCGAACAGGGACTAGCGGGAGGGCCGCTAGAGACCCAGTACTTC
>TRBV6-5|-|TRBD1|TRBJ2-7
CASSKPGQGYEQYF
TGTGCCAGCAGTAAACCGGGACAGGGCTACGAGCAGTACTTC
>TRBV2|-|-|TRBJ2-5
CASGQQETQYF
TGTGCCAGCGGACAGCAAGAGACCCAGTACTTC
>TRBV28|-|TRBD1|TRBJ2-2
CASMGQGAQGELFF
TGTGCCAGCATGGGACAGGGGGCTCAGGGGGAGCTGTTTTTT
>TRBV15|-|-|TRBJ2-2
CATSGLTPTGELFF
TGTGCCACCAGCGGACTGACTCCTACCGGGGAGCTGTTTTTT
>TRBV11-2|-|TRBD2|TRBJ2-3
CASSLTGTTSGSTDTQYF
TGTGCCAGCAGCTTAACTGGGACGACTAGCGGGAGTACAGATACGCAGTATTTT
>TRBV29-1|few|-|TRBJ1-2
CSVADRHYGYTF
TGCAGCGTCGCTGACAGGCACTATGGCTACACCTTC
>TRBV11-2|-|-|TRBJ2-2
CASSRRQETTGELFF
TGTGCCAGCAGCCGTCGACAGGAAACCACCGGGGAGCTGTTTTTT
>TRBV2|once|-|TRBJ2-5
CASRPGRGETQYF
TGTGCCAGCAGGCCGGGGAGAGGGGAGACCCAGTACTTC
>TRBV5-4|-|-|TRBJ1-2
CASSLEGPSNYGYTF
TGTGCCAGCAGCTTGGAGGGGCCCTCGAACTATGGCTACACCTTC
>TRBV19|-|TRBD1|TRBJ1-5
CASPRDRGVWEPQHF
TGTGCCAGCCCCCGGGACAGGGGAGTCTGGGAGCCCCAGCATTTT
>TRBV15|many|TRBD2|TRBJ2-7
CATRKEREGFHEQYF
TGTGCCACCAGAAAAGAGCGGGAGGGATTTCACGAGCAGTACTTC
>TRBV3-1/TRBV3-2|-|-|TRBJ1-6
CASSQDGLRDSPLHF
TGTGCCAGCAGCCAAGATGGGCTACGAGATTCACCCCTCCACTTT
>TRBV15|once|-|TRBJ2-5
CATSRRQEGETQYF
TGTGCCACCAGCAGACGACAGGAAGGGGAGACCCAGTACTTC
>TRBV11-2|-|-|TRBJ1-4
CASSFQGYPKLFF
TGTGCCAGCAGCTTTCAGGGGTACCCTAAACTGTTTTTT
>TRBV19|-|TRBD1|TRBJ1-2
CASSASGTGGSLYGYTF
TGTGCCAGTAGTGCCTCCGGGACAGGGGGCTCCCTTTATGGCTACACCTTC
>TRBV27|-|TRBD2|TRBJ2-2
CASSSLAGAITGELFF
TGTGCCAGCAGTTCTCTAGCGGGAGCGATCACCGGGGAGCTGTTTTTT